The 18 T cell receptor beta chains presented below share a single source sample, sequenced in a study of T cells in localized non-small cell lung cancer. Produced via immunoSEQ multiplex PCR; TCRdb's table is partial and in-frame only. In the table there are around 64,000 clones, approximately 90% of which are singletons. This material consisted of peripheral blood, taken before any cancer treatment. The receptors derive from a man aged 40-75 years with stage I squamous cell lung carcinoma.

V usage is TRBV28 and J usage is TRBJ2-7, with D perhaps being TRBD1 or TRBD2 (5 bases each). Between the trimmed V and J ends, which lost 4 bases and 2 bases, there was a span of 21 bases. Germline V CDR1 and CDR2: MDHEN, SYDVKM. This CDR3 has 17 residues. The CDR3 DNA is TGTGCCAGCAGTTCCCAGGGCGGGCACACAACACCCTACGAGCAGTACTTC. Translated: CASSSQGGHTTPYEQYF.

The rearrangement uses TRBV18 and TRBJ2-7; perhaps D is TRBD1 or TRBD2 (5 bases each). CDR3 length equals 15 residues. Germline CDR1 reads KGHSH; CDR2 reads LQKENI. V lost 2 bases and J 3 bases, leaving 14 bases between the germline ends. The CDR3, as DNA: TGTGCCAGCTCACCAACGGGGACCCCGAACTACGAGCAGTACTTC. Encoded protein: CASSPTGTPNYEQYF.

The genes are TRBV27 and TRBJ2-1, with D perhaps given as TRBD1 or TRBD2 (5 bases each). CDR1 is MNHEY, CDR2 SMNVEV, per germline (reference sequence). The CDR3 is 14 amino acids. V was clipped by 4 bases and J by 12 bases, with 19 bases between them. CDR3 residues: CASSWGRNTPSQFF. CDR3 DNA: TGTGCCAGCAGTTGGGGGAGAAATACCCCCTCGCAGTTCTTC.

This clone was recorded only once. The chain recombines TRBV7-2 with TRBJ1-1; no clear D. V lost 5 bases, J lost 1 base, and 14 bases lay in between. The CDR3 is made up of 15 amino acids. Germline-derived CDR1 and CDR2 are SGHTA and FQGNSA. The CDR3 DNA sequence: TGTGCCAGCAGCGTCGCCCTTGGGAGGAACACTGAAGCTTTCTTT. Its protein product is CASSVALGRNTEAFF.

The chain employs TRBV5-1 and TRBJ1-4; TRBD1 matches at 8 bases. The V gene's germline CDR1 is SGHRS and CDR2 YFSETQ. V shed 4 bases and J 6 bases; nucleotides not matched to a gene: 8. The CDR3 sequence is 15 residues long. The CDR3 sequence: CASSISGQGDEKLFF. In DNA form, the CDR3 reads TGCGCCAGCAGCATCAGCGGACAGGGAGATGAAAAACTGTTTTTT.

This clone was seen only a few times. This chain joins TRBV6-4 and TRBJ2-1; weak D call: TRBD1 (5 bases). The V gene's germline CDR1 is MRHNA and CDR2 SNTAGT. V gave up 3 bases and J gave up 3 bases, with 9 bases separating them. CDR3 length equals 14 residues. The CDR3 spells CASSELGDYNEQFF. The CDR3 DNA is TGTGCCAGCAGTGAGCTAGGGGACTACAATGAGCAGTTCTTC.

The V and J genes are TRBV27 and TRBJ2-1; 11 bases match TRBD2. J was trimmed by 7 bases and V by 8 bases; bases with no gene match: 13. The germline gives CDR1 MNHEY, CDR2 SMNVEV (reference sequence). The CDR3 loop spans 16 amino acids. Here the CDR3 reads CASSPPRLAGINEQFF. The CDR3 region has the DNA TGTGCCAGCTCTCCACCCCGACTAGCGGGGATAAATGAGCAGTTCTTC.

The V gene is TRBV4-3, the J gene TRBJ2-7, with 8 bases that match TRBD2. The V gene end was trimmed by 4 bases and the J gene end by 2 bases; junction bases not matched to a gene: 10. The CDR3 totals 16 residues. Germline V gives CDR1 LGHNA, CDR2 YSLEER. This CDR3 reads CASSRGLREVPYEQYF. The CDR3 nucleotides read TGCGCCAGCAGCCGAGGGTTGCGGGAGGTCCCCTACGAGCAGTACTTC.

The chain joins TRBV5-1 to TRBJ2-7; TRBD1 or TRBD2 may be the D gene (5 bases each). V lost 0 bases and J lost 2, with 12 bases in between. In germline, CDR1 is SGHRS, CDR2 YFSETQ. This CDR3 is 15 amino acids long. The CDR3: CASSLGGTAPYEQYF. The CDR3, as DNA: TGCGCCAGCAGCTTGGGAGGGACGGCCCCCTACGAGCAGTACTTC.

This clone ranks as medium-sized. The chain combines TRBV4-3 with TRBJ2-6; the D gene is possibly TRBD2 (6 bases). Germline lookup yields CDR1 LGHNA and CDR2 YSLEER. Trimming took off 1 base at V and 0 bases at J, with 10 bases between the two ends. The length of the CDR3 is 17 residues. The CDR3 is CASSQAQGLSGANVLTF. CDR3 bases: TGCGCCAGCAGCCAAGCCCAGGGACTCTCTGGGGCCAACGTCCTGACTTTC.

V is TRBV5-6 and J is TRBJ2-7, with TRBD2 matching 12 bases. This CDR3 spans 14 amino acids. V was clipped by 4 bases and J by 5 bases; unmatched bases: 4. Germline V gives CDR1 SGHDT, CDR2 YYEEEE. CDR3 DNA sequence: TGTGCCAGCAGCGCGGGACTAGCGGGCCACGAGCAGTACTTC. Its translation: CASSAGLAGHEQYF.

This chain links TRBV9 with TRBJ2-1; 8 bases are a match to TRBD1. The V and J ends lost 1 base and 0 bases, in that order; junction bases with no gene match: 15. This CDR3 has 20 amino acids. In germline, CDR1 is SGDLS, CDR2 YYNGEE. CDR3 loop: CASSVSPQGGALSSYNEQFF. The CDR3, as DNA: TGTGCCAGCAGCGTATCACCACAGGGGGGCGCCCTCAGCTCCTACAATGAGCAGTTCTTC.

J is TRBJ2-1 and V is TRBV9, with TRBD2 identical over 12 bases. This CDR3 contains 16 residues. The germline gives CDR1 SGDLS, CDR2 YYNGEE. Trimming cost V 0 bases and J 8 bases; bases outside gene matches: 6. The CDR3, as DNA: TGTGCCAGCAGCGTAGGCACTAGCGGGAGGTACTATGAGCAGTTCTTC. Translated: CASSVGTSGRYYEQFF.

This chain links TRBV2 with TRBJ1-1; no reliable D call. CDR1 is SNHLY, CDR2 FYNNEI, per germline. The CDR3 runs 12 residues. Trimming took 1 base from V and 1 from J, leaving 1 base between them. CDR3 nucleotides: TGTGCCAGCAGTGAAGGGAACACTGAAGCTTTCTTT. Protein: CASSEGNTEAFF. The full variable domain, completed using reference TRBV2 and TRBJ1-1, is EPEVTQTPSHQVTQMGQEVILRCVPISNHLYFYWYRQILGQKVEFLVSFYNNEISEKSEIFDDQFSVERPDGSNFTLKIRSTKLEDSAMYFCASSEGNTEAFFGQGTRLTVV.

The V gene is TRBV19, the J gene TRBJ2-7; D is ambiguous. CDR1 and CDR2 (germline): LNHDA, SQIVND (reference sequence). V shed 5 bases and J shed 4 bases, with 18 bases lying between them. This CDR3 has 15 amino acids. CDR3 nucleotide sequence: TGTGCCAGTAGTGAATCCGGGCCGGACCCGTACGAGCAGTACTTC. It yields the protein CASSESGPDPYEQYF.

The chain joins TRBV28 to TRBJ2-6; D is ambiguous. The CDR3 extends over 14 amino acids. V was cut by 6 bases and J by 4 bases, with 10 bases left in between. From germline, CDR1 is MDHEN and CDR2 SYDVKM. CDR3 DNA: TGTGCCAGCAGAAACTATGCAGGGGCCAACGTCCTGACTTTC. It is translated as CASRNYAGANVLTF. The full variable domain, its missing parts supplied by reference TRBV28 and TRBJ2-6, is DVKVTQSSRYLVKRTGEKVFLECVQDMDHENMFWYRQDPGLGLRLIYFSYDVKMKEKGDIPEGYSVSREKKERFSLILESASTNQTSMYLCASRNYAGANVLTFGAGSRLTVL.

In DNA, the CDR3 is TGTGCCAGCAGCCAGGGGAATGAAAAACTGTTTTTT. It codes for CASSQGNEKLFF. The chain carries TRBV28 and TRBJ1-4; perhaps TRBD1 as D (6 bases). The CDR3 is made up of 12 amino acids. Germline CDR1 MDHEN, CDR2 SYDVKM. V dropped 6 bases and J dropped 5 bases, with 7 bases sitting between them.

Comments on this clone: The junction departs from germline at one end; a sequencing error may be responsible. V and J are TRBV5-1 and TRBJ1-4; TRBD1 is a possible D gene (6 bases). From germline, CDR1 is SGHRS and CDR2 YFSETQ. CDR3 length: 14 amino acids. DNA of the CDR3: TGCGCCAGCAGTTTGGAGGGGGGTAGTGAAAAACTGTTTTTT. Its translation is CASSLEGGSEKLFF. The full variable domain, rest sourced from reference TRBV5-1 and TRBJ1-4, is KAGVTQTPRYLIKTRGQQVTLSCSPISGHRSVSWYQQTPGQGLQFLFEYFSETQRNKGNFPGRFSGRQFSNSRSEMNVSTLELGDSALYLCASSLEGGSEKLFFGSGTQLSVL.